Listed here are 24 T cell receptor beta chains from one sample, sequenced in a study of T cells in Graves' hyperthyroidism and ophthalmopathy. RNA transcripts gave rise to amplified TCR beta CDR3 regions. The HTBI primer set served for first-round RT-PCR of the TCR CDR3. Each CDR3 protein is one row after TCRdb ran MiXCR on the multiplex PCR reads. The data show 340,000 or so distinct CDR3 sequences, with 16% seen just once and approximately 35% held by the top ten. Sequenced input: blood. Receptors were obtained from a man aged 25 to 45 with Graves' hyperthyroidism.

This clonotype occurred a few times. This may be a read error: a much more frequent sequence differs by one nucleotide. This sequence joins TRBV7-3 and TRBJ2-3, with 8 bases aligning to TRBD1. J was trimmed by 0 bases and V by 6 bases; bases with no gene match: 14. This CDR3 contains 18 residues. Germline CDR1 SGHTA, CDR2 FQGTGA. CDR3 DNA: TGTGCCAGCAGGCCCGCCGGGACAGGTTCTCCTAGCACAGATACGCAGTATTTT. This codes for CASRPAGTGSPSTDTQYF.

Of note for this clonotype: A much larger clone sits a single nucleotide away, making a read error possible. The chain combines TRBV4-1 with TRBJ1-2, with TRBD1 matching 8 bases. This CDR3 has 14 residues. Germline CDR1 is MGHRA and CDR2 is YSYEKL. V trimming: 4 bases; J trimming: 7 bases; junction bases outside the gene matches: 8. DNA of the CDR3: TGCGCCAGCAGCCGAGGTCCAGGGGGCCGTGGCTACACCTTC. Residues: CASSRGPGGRGYTF.

The chain couples TRBV5-5 to TRBJ2-3, with TRBD2 identical over 8 bases. This CDR3 spans 15 amino acids. Germline V lookup: CDR1 SGHKS, CDR2 YYEKEE (reference sequence). With 5 bases clipped from V and 2 bases from J, the junction kept 7 bases outside the gene matches. The CDR3 is CASSTGGGVTDTQYF. Here the CDR3 DNA reads TGTGCCAGCAGTACCGGGGGGGGGGTCACAGATACGCAGTATTTT.

This clonotype has just one count. The V and J genes are TRBV12-3 or TRBV12-4 and TRBJ1-2; 8 bases agree with TRBD1. The CDR3 extends over 12 amino acids. V dropped 1 base and J dropped 13; count of bases not matched to a gene: 5. The CDR3 sequence: CASSLGTGSSTF. The CDR3 DNA is TGTGCCAGCAGTTTAGGGACAGGGTCATCCACCTTC.

This clonotype was recorded a few times. The CDR3 region has the DNA TGTGCCACTTCGCCCGCCGGGGACACCATATATTTT. It translates to CATSPAGDTIYF. The V call is TRBV6-1, the J call TRBJ1-3; D unclear. V gave up 10 bases and J gave up 8 bases, with 15 bases separating them. Germline V gene lookup returns CDR1 MNHNS and CDR2 SASEGT. This CDR3 contains 12 residues.

In this sample, this clonotype turned up many times. The CDR3 DNA sequence: TGTGCCAGCAGTCCCCTCGCGCGGAGGACCATTGAAGCTTTCTTT. Translated, it gives CASSPLARRTIEAFF. V is TRBV6-2 or TRBV6-3 and J is TRBJ1-1; D unclear. CDR3 length equals 15 residues. CDR1 and CDR2 from the germline V gene are MNHEY and SVGEGT. The ends were cut back, 5 bases at V and 7 bases at J, with 20 bases in the middle.

This clonotype showed up many times. The chain uses TRBV2 and TRBJ2-2; the match to TRBD1 covers 7 bases. This CDR3 has 17 amino acids. Germline CDR1 SNHLY, CDR2 FYNNEI. V was pared by 7 bases and J by 1 base, with 12 bases of the junction left unmatched. The CDR3 protein is CASKDREPYMNTGELFF. CDR3 bases: TGTGCCAGCAAAGACAGGGAGCCCTATATGAACACCGGGGAGCTGTTTTTT.

Many counts were recorded for this clonotype. V usage is TRBV12-3 or TRBV12-4 and J usage is TRBJ2-5; the match to TRBD2 covers 9 bases. The J segment lost 4 bases and the V segment lost 4 bases, leaving 4 bases of the junction unmatched. CDR3 length equals 14 residues. CDR3 residues: CASSSGAGGETQYF. The DNA of the CDR3 is TGTGCCAGCAGTTCTGGAGCGGGAGGAGAGACCCAGTACTTC.

In DNA, the CDR3 is TGCGCCAGCAGCCCCCAATCAGATCGAAGCTCCTACGAGCAGTACTTC. Encoded protein: CASSPQSDRSSYEQYF. This rearrangement joins TRBV4-1 to TRBJ2-7; D not certain. Deletions cut 4 bases from V and 0 bases from J, with 16 bases between. The V gene's germline CDR1 is MGHRA and CDR2 YSYEKL. The CDR3 loop spans 16 amino acids.

The chain carries TRBV7-8 and TRBJ1-5, with 8 bases fitting TRBD1. There are 17 residues in the CDR3. Trimming took 7 bases from V and 0 from J; bases not matched to a gene: 11. The germline V gene has CDR1 SGHVS and CDR2 FQNEAQ. The CDR3 here is CASKKDRVGGSNQPQHF. The CDR3 DNA reads TGTGCCAGCAAAAAGGACAGGGTGGGAGGTAGCAATCAGCCCCAGCATTTT. Complete variable domain (other parts from reference TRBV7-8 and TRBJ1-5): GAGVSQSPRYKVAKRGQDVALRCDPISGHVSLFWYQQALGQGPEFLTYFQNEAQLDKSGLPSDRFFAERPEGSVSTLKIQRTQQEDSAVYLCASKKDRVGGSNQPQHFGDGTRLSIL.

The chain uses TRBV19 and TRBJ2-1; a weak D match, TRBD2 (6 bases). The CDR3 has 15 residues. Germline CDR1 and CDR2: LNHDA and SQIVND (reference sequence). V was cut by 3 bases and J by 3 bases, with 12 bases left in between. The CDR3 sequence: CASSIGSGDYNEQFF. The CDR3 nucleotides read TGTGCCAGTAGTATCGGGAGCGGAGACTACAATGAGCAGTTCTTC.

This clonotype turned up a few times. The chain has TRBV12-3 or TRBV12-4 and TRBJ1-4; D is uncertain. The CDR3 runs to 13 residues. Between the trimmed V and J ends, which lost 3 bases and 8 bases, there was a span of 10 bases. The CDR3 here is CASSFGLGEKLFF. The CDR3 DNA reads TGTGCCAGCAGTTTTGGACTAGGAGAAAAACTGTTTTTT.

The table lists this clonotype with many counts. This chain joins TRBV30 and TRBJ2-5; tentatively, D is TRBD1 or TRBD2 (6 bases each). V was trimmed by 3 bases and J by 5 bases, leaving 13 bases between them. The CDR3 has 13 residues. The germline V gene encodes CDR1 GTSNPN and CDR2 SVGIG (reference sequence). DNA of the CDR3: TGTGCCTGGAGCGAGGGGGGTGAGGAGACCCAGTACTTC. The encoded protein is CAWSEGGEETQYF.

Comment on this clonotype: The junction differs from germline at one of its ends, possibly a read error. J is TRBJ2-5 and V is TRBV7-7; D unresolved. The CDR3 has 14 amino acids. Germline V lookup: CDR1 SSHAT, CDR2 FNYEAQ (reference sequence). CDR3 amino acids: CASSLRTGPGTQYF. The CDR3 DNA follows: TGTGCTAGCAGCTTAAGGACCGGGCCTGGGACCCAGTACTTC.

At least ten counts were recorded for this clonotype. The genes are TRBV28 and TRBJ2-7; possibly TRBD1 for D (7 bases). The V end lost 7 bases, the J end lost 3 bases, and 16 bases lay between the germline ends. The V gene's germline CDR1 is MDHEN and CDR2 SYDVKM. The CDR3 extends over 14 amino acids. This CDR3 is CASTQGGVVYEQYF. DNA of the CDR3: TGTGCCAGCACCCAGGGGGGAGTGGTCTACGAGCAGTACTTC.

The gene calls are TRBV28 and TRBJ2-3; D is perhaps TRBD2 (6 bases). Germline-derived CDR1 and CDR2 are MDHEN and SYDVKM. The CDR3 is 15 residues long. V was cut by 3 bases and J by 1 base, with 11 bases left in between. CDR3 bases: TGTGCCAGCAGTTTCGGGGGAACGGGCACAGATACGCAGTATTTT. It codes for CASSFGGTGTDTQYF.

This clonotype was recorded at least ten times. This chain connects TRBV2 to TRBJ1-1; 7 positions match TRBD1. Germline CDR1 reads SNHLY; CDR2 reads FYNNEI. The CDR3 consists of 15 residues. Germline trimming cut 4 bases from V and 0 bases from J; bases unmatched to any gene: 5. The CDR3 region is CASSGTGQMNTEAFF. Here the CDR3 DNA reads TGTGCCAGCAGTGGGACGGGACAGATGAACACTGAAGCTTTCTTT.

The V gene is TRBV5-1, the J gene TRBJ2-1; TRBD1 is a possible D gene (6 bases). V lost 6 bases and J 4 bases, leaving 17 bases between the germline ends. Per the germline V gene, CDR1 is SGHRS and CDR2 is YFSETQ. CDR3 size: 15 residues. The CDR3 here is CASISRAGVYNEQFF. Here the CDR3 DNA reads TGCGCCAGCATTTCCCGTGCAGGGGTTTACAATGAGCAGTTCTTC.

This clonotype was seen only a few times. The J gene is TRBJ2-4, the V gene TRBV4-2, with 7 bases identical to TRBD2. The length of the CDR3 is 15 residues. The germline V gene encodes CDR1 LGHNA and CDR2 YNFKEQ. Trimming removed 6 bases from V and 2 bases from J; junction bases left unmatched: 7. In DNA, the CDR3 is TGTGCCAGCAGTTCGGGCGGGAGTACCAAAAACATTCAGTACTTC. Its translation is CASSSGGSTKNIQYF.

V is TRBV7-2 and J is TRBJ2-5, with a weak D call TRBD1 (5 bases). This CDR3 spans 16 amino acids. The V gene's germline CDR1 is SGHTA and CDR2 FQGNSA. Trimming removed 1 base from V and 1 base from J, with 13 bases in between. The chain's CDR3 is CASSLGQGRVQETQYF. CDR3 coding DNA: TGTGCCAGCAGCTTAGGCCAGGGTAGGGTCCAAGAGACCCAGTACTTC. The variable domain in full, with the rest retrieved from reference TRBV7-2 and TRBJ2-5, is GAGVSQSPSNKVTEKGKDVELRCDPISGHTALYWYRQSLGQGLEFLIYFQGNSAPDKSGLPSDRFSAERTGGSVSTLTIQRTQQEDSAVYLCASSLGQGRVQETQYFGPGTRLLVL.

About this clonotype: Possible read error: a much larger clone is one base away. This sequence joins TRBV27 and TRBJ2-3; D gene uncertain. The DNA matches TRBJ1-5 better at its end, which makes the J call doubtful. The CDR3 consists of 13 residues. CDR1 and CDR2 from the germline V gene are MNHEY and SMNVEV (reference sequence). The CDR3 loop is CASSFWVTDTQHF. The CDR3 nucleotides read TGTGCCAGCAGTTTTTGGGTCACAGATACGCAGCATTTT.

The table lists this clonotype with many counts. V and J are TRBV24-1 and TRBJ2-5; 7 positions match TRBD1. CDR3 length equals 15 residues. J gave up 3 bases and V 4 bases, and 7 bases lay outside the gene matches. The germline gives CDR1 KGHDR, CDR2 SFDVKD. The CDR3 DNA sequence: TGTGCCACCAGTGACGTGAGGGACAGAGAAGAGACCCAGTACTTC. Residues: CATSDVRDREETQYF.

This clonotype was picked up many times. One end of the junction varies from germline; a read error may be responsible. V usage is TRBV28 and J usage is TRBJ1-5; D unresolved. The germline CDR1 and CDR2 sequences are MDHEN and SYDVKM. This CDR3 region has 15 residues. The CDR3 sequence is CASSFVWGGNRPQHF. As DNA, the CDR3 is TGTGCCAGCAGTTTTGTATGGGGAGGGAATCGGCCCCAGCATTTT.

V and J are TRBV7-3 and TRBJ2-3; 8 nucleotides match TRBD1. Germline lookup yields CDR1 SGHTA and CDR2 FQGTGA. There are 17 residues in the CDR3. The V and J ends lost 4 bases and 3 bases, in that order; junction bases with no gene match: 12. The CDR3 protein is CASSSHISGTGTDTQYF. In DNA form, the CDR3 reads TGTGCCAGCAGCTCCCACATTTCCGGGACAGGAACAGATACGCAGTATTTT. Supplemented by reference TRBV7-3 and TRBJ2-3, the full variable domain reads GAGVSQTPSNKVTEKGKYVELRCDPISGHTALYWYRQSLGQGPEFLIYFQGTGAADDSGLPNDRFFAVRPEGSVSTLKIQRTERGDSAVYLCASSSHISGTGTDTQYFGPGTRLTVL.